These T cell receptor beta chains were read from a single sample in a study of shared clonotypes between healthy human individuals. Sequencing was performed with immunoSEQ multiplex PCR; in TCRdb, only in-frame clones are kept and a portion is missing. Counted here are millions of clones, just over 90% occurring once; the ten biggest clones make up around 0.14%. The sample was naive CD4+ T cells sorted from blood. These receptors all stem from a young man in good health. CDR3s include the opening cysteine and the closing phenylalanine or tryptophan. Each record gives: J gene, V gene, D gene, clone size, CDR3 protein, CDR3 DNA. A D gene is named only where the DNA matches it firmly. Clone size is stated in some rows and not others, as once, few, many or a class when expanded.

TRBJ2-3 TRBV10-3 TRBD2 once CAISEGGSYTDTQYF TGTGCCATCAGTGAAGGCGGGAGTTACACAGATACGCAGTATTTT
TRBJ2-2 TRBV7-8 TRBD2 once CASSTGLAGADTGELFF TGTGCCAGCAGCACCGGACTAGCGGGAGCGGACACCGGGGAGCTGTTTTTT
TRBJ1-4 TRBV19 . once CASSGTHEKLFF TGTGCCAGCTCCGGGACCCATGAAAAACTGTTTTTT
TRBJ2-7 TRBV7-8 . . CASSSRRLEFYEQYF TGTGCCAGCAGCTCCCGGCGGCTCGAATTCTACGAGCAGTACTTC
TRBJ2-7 TRBV6-6 TRBD2 . CASTRGTSGSREQYF TGTGCCAGCACCCGAGGGACTAGCGGGAGCCGCGAGCAGTACTTC
TRBJ2-7 TRBV29-1 . . CSVGTGTASYEQYF TGCAGCGTTGGGACCGGGACGGCCTCCTACGAGCAGTACTTC
TRBJ2-5 TRBV9 TRBD1 . CASSGSGTGGETQYF TGTGCCAGCAGCGGATCCGGGACAGGAGGAGAGACCCAGTACTTC
TRBJ2-1 TRBV4-1 . . CASSQGERSYNEQFF TGCGCCAGCAGCCAAGGAGAGCGGTCCTACAATGAGCAGTTCTTC
TRBJ1-5 TRBV6-1 TRBD1 . CAAQQGASNQPQHF TGTGCCGCTCAACAGGGGGCCAGCAATCAGCCCCAGCATTTT
TRBJ1-5 TRBV19 . . CASSILPGGQPQHF TGTGCCAGTAGTATCCTCCCTGGAGGACAGCCCCAGCATTTT
TRBJ2-1 TRBV19 TRBD2 . CASSIGLAGYNEQFF TGTGCCAGTAGTATAGGACTAGCGGGCTACAATGAGCAGTTCTTC
TRBJ2-7 TRBV6-5 . . CASRGGGYEQYF TGTGCCAGCAGGGGAGGAGGGTACGAGCAGTACTTC
TRBJ1-2 TRBV5-1 TRBD1 . CASSPTGGWGYTF TGCGCCAGCAGCCCTACAGGGGGCTGGGGCTACACCTTC
TRBJ1-1 TRBV30 . few CAWRSYNTEAFF TGTGCCTGGAGATCTTACAACACTGAAGCTTTCTTT
TRBJ2-2 TRBV19 TRBD2 once CASSILVLAGSTGELFF TGTGCCAGTAGTATCTTGGTACTAGCGGGTTCTACCGGGGAGCTGTTTTTT
TRBJ2-4 TRBV5-6 TRBD1 . CASSYRTGMGIQYF TGTGCCAGCAGCTATAGGACAGGGATGGGCATTCAGTACTTC
TRBJ2-5 TRBV6-5 . . CASSYSWGGETQYF TGTGCCAGCAGTTACTCGTGGGGCGGGGAGACCCAGTACTTC
TRBJ1-1 TRBV14 . . CASSQNRGIFTEAFF TGTGCCAGCAGCCAAAACCGGGGCATTTTCACTGAAGCTTTCTTT
TRBJ1-3 TRBV5-6 . . CASSQQWAGVIYF TGTGCCAGCAGCCAACAATGGGCAGGGGTCATATATTTT
TRBJ2-3 TRBV19 . . CASKTGFTDTQYF TGTGCCAGTAAAACAGGGTTCACAGATACGCAGTATTTT
TRBJ2-7 TRBV6-6 . . CASSTSGEQYF TGTGCCAGCAGTACCTCGGGAGAGCAGTACTTC
TRBJ2-7 TRBV6-5 . . CASRGARRNEQYF TGTGCCAGCAGAGGGGCGAGAAGGAACGAGCAGTACTTC
TRBJ1-6 TRBV11-2 . . CASSLQGIGSPLHF TGTGCCAGCAGCTTACAGGGGATCGGGTCACCCCTCCACTTT
TRBJ2-5 TRBV7-9 . . CASRPTGTQYF TGTGCCAGCAGACCAACAGGGACCCAGTACTTC
TRBJ2-7 TRBV9 TRBD2 . CASSAGGPSDEQYF TGTGCCAGCAGCGCGGGAGGGCCTTCCGACGAGCAGTACTTC
TRBJ1-5 TRBV5-6 . . CASSLTGRYSNQPQHF TGTGCCAGCAGCTTGACAGGCCGCTATAGCAATCAGCCCCAGCATTTT
TRBJ1-6 TRBV5-6 TRBD1 . CASSLGQGTVNSPLHF TGTGCCAGCAGCTTGGGACAGGGGACCGTTAATTCACCCCTCCACTTT
TRBJ2-7 TRBV6-5 TRBD2 . CASSIPSGAYEQYF TGTGCCAGCAGTATCCCTAGCGGAGCCTACGAGCAGTACTTC
TRBJ2-1 TRBV6-5 TRBD2 . CASSYLSGSLGNEQFF TGTGCCAGCAGTTACCTTAGCGGGAGTCTTGGTAATGAGCAGTTCTTC
TRBJ2-3 TRBV9 . . CASGQGLGTDTQYF TGTGCCAGCGGGCAGGGGCTGGGCACAGATACGCAGTATTTT
TRBJ2-7 TRBV28 . . CASGGYSYEQYF TGTGCCAGCGGGGGTTACTCCTACGAGCAGTACTTC
TRBJ1-1 TRBV27 TRBD1 . CASSSPQGAGAFF TGTGCCAGCAGTTCGCCCCAGGGGGCCGGAGCTTTCTTT
TRBJ2-2 TRBV4-3 . . CASSQGGGGTGELFF TGCGCCAGCAGCCAAGGCGGTGGGGGAACCGGGGAGCTGTTTTTT
TRBJ2-2 TRBV28 . . CASMVPGANTGELFF TGTGCCAGCATGGTACCGGGGGCTAACACCGGGGAGCTGTTTTTT
TRBJ1-5 TRBV19 . once CASSIHGVRGSNQPQHF TGTGCCAGTAGTATTCATGGGGTCCGCGGAAGCAATCAGCCCCAGCATTTT
TRBJ2-3 TRBV19 . . CASSIDRGDTQYF TGTGCCAGTAGTATAGATCGAGGAGATACGCAGTATTTT
TRBJ2-3 TRBV2 . . CASSDELGATQYF TGTGCCAGCAGTGACGAGCTTGGGGCTACGCAGTATTTT
TRBJ1-1 TRBV7-2 . . CASSLVLTLNTEAFF TGTGCCAGCAGCTTAGTTCTTACCCTGAACACTGAAGCTTTCTTT
TRBJ2-7 TRBV11-2 TRBD2 . CASRYGTSGTYEQYF TGTGCCAGCCGCTACGGGACTAGCGGGACCTACGAGCAGTACTTC
TRBJ2-5 TRBV9 . . CASSVGGVGGETQYF TGTGCCAGCAGCGTAGGGGGGGTCGGAGGAGAGACCCAGTACTTC
TRBJ1-5 TRBV19 TRBD1 . CASSIPGGEGQPQHF TGTGCCAGTAGTATCCCAGGGGGCGAGGGTCAGCCCCAGCATTTT
TRBJ1-6 TRBV19 . . CASSTSRGSPLHF TGTGCCAGTAGTACGTCAAGGGGTTCACCCCTCCACTTT
TRBJ2-1 TRBV5-4 . . CASSPSPGDNEQFF TGTGCCAGCAGCCCATCTCCCGGAGACAATGAGCAGTTCTTC
TRBJ2-2 TRBV5-1 . . CASSTRGGTDTGELFF TGCGCCAGCAGCACACGGGGTGGGACGGACACCGGGGAGCTGTTTTTT
TRBJ2-2 TRBV5-6 . . CASRRQSPGELFF TGTGCCAGCAGACGGCAAAGTCCCGGGGAGCTGTTTTTT
TRBJ2-1 TRBV7-2 . . CASSLTSQYNEQFF TGTGCCAGCAGCTTAACGTCTCAATACAATGAGCAGTTCTTC
TRBJ2-1 TRBV7-9 TRBD1 . CASSYSSSRDSEQFF TGTGCCAGCAGCTACAGTTCAAGCAGGGACAGTGAGCAGTTCTTC
TRBJ2-3 TRBV2 . . CASTRDRGGTDTQYF TGTGCCAGCACCAGAGACCGCGGGGGCACAGATACGCAGTATTTT
TRBJ2-7 TRBV18 . . CAGGQGGHEQYF TGTGCCGGGGGTCAGGGTGGTCACGAGCAGTACTTC
TRBJ2-5 TRBV7-8 . . CASSLVRTGVETQYF TGTGCCAGCAGCTTAGTCCGGACGGGAGTCGAGACCCAGTACTTC
TRBJ1-5 TRBV5-1 TRBD1 . CASSLEGANQPQHF TGCGCCAGCAGCTTGGAGGGGGCGAATCAGCCCCAGCATTTT
TRBJ1-2 TRBV7-9 TRBD1 . CASSLPDRGDGYTF TGTGCCAGCAGCCTCCCTGACAGGGGGGATGGCTACACCTTC